The 2 T cell receptor beta chains below come from one sample, sequenced in a study of blood T cell repertoires in COVID-19. Libraries were prepared by immunoSEQ multiplex PCR; TCRdb keeps only in-frame clonotypes and omits some of them. The sample has fewer than 300,000 clones, approximately 80% seen once. The sequenced sample consisted of PBMCs or T cells enriched from blood (not recorded which). The receptors stem from a man aged 40-50 years who had been exposed to COVID-19.

Concerning this clone itself: Other DNA sequences in the sample encode the same CDR3. The J gene is TRBJ1-6, the V gene TRBV10-2; D possibly corresponds to TRBD1 (6 bases). The CDR3 runs to 13 residues. The V end lost 6 bases, the J end lost 7 bases, and 10 bases lay between the germline ends. The germline V gene encodes CDR1 WSHSY and CDR2 SAAADI. The DNA of the CDR3 is TGCGCCAGCAGGGGCCAGGGGAATTCACCCCTCCACTTT. It encodes CASRGQGNSPLHF.

The chain links TRBV2 to TRBJ2-3, with unresolved D. V lost 8 bases and J 0 bases, leaving 18 bases between the germline ends. This CDR3 comprises 16 residues. Germline V CDR1 and CDR2: SNHLY, FYNNEI. CDR3 residues: CASLAGVKLSTDTQYF. The CDR3 DNA reads as TGTGCCAGCCTTGCCGGTGTGAAACTAAGCACAGATACGCAGTATTTT.